These 27 T cell receptor beta chains were all obtained from the same sample, sequenced in a study of a mutant IDH1 vaccine in newly diagnosed glioma. Only in-frame clones appear in the TCRdb table, and some are missing; sequencing was by immunoSEQ multiplex PCR. The sample holds roughly 60,000 clones, roughly 80% seen once. Antigen specificity for these receptors is unknown. Time point here: week 11, during vaccination. Mutant IDH1 20-mer peptide, at 300 ug, made up each vaccine dose, with topical imiquimod. The starting material was PBMCs, obtained from a glioma patient whose treatment included an IDH1 peptide vaccine. Source of these receptors: a man aged 25 to 45 with glioma.

This clone showed up just a few times. The chain couples TRBV7-8 to TRBJ1-1; D gene unclear. Germline assignment: CDR1 SGHVS and CDR2 FQNEAQ. The CDR3 extends over 11 amino acids. V dropped 10 bases and J dropped 9 bases, with 15 bases sitting between them. DNA for the CDR3: TGTGCCACCCAGATTTACCCTCAAGCTTTCTTT. Protein product: CATQIYPQAFF.

As DNA, the CDR3 is TGTGCCAGCAGTCCGGGACAGGGAGTTTTCTATGGCTACACCTTC. This codes for CASSPGQGVFYGYTF. This chain links TRBV2 with TRBJ1-2; TRBD1 agrees at 9 bases. Trimming removed 5 bases from V and 4 bases from J; junction bases left unmatched: 8. Germline V gene lookup returns CDR1 SNHLY and CDR2 FYNNEI. The CDR3 runs to 15 residues.

The chain employs TRBV4-1 and TRBJ2-1, with 9 bases identical to TRBD1. This CDR3 comprises 15 residues. CDR1 and CDR2 (germline): MGHRA, YSYEKL. Trimming removed 2 bases from V and 8 bases from J; junction bases left unmatched: 7. CDR3 loop: CASSQRADRGDEQFF. DNA of the CDR3: TGCGCCAGCAGCCAACGCGCGGACAGGGGCGATGAGCAGTTCTTC.

This sequence joins TRBV5-6 and TRBJ2-7; no definite D call. The CDR3 runs 14 residues. CDR1 SGHDT and CDR2 YYEEEE come from the germline V gene. Trimming removed 1 base at V and 0 bases at J, with 8 bases between. Here the CDR3 reads CASSLYGDSYEQYF. The CDR3 DNA reads TGTGCCAGCAGCTTGTATGGCGACTCCTACGAGCAGTACTTC.

This chain uses TRBV7-2 with TRBJ1-1; D might be TRBD1 (5 bases). V lost 1 base and J 3 bases, leaving 9 bases between the germline ends. Germline values: CDR1 SGHTA, CDR2 FQGNSA. This CDR3 region has 14 residues. DNA of the CDR3: TGTGCCAGCAGCTTAGGGGGCAGACACACTGAAGCTTTCTTT. Translating it yields CASSLGGRHTEAFF. Full variable domain (missing parts from reference TRBV7-2 and TRBJ1-1): GAGVSQSPSNKVTEKGKDVELRCDPISGHTALYWYRQSLGQGLEFLIYFQGNSAPDKSGLPSDRFSAERTGGSVSTLTIQRTQQEDSAVYLCASSLGGRHTEAFFGQGTRLTVV.

This clone appeared once. The chain uses TRBV6-6 and TRBJ1-6, with 8 bases matching TRBD1. The CDR3 sequence is 16 residues long. V was clipped by 6 bases and J by 1 base; unmatched bases: 5. The germline V gene encodes CDR1 MNHNY and CDR2 SVGAGI (reference sequence). The CDR3 sequence is CASRGQGGSYNSPLHF. CDR3 bases: TGTGCCAGCAGAGGACAGGGTGGGTCCTATAATTCACCCCTCCACTTT.

This clone was seen once. The rearrangement links TRBV10-3 to TRBJ1-6, with no clear D. Trimming pared 0 bases from V and 9 bases from J, leaving 15 bases between. CDR1 is ENHRY and CDR2 is SYGVKD in the germline V gene. The CDR3 spans 16 residues. CDR3 sequence (DNA): TGTGCCATCAGTGAGTCGAAGAACAATGAGCGTTCACCCCTCCACTTT. Its protein product is CAISESKNNERSPLHF.

The genes are TRBV5-1 and TRBJ2-1; 10 bases are shared with TRBD1. Germline-derived CDR1 and CDR2 are SGHRS and YFSETQ. Trimming removed 7 bases from V and 10 bases from J; junction bases left unmatched: 14. The CDR3 has 15 residues. The chain's CDR3 is CASSHGDRGSGEQFF. The CDR3 DNA sequence: TGCGCCAGCTCCCATGGGGACAGGGGATCAGGGGAGCAGTTCTTC.

The chain joins TRBV27 to TRBJ2-7; D not resolved. CDR1 MNHEY and CDR2 SMNVEV come from the germline V gene (reference sequence). The CDR3 is 14 amino acids. The germline V and J ends were trimmed by 0 bases and 2 bases, with 8 bases remaining between them. CDR3 amino acids: CASSLSSQPYEQYF. The CDR3 DNA is TGTGCCAGCAGTTTATCGTCACAGCCCTACGAGCAGTACTTC.

This clone occurred many times. CDR3 DNA sequence: TGTGCCAGCAGTTTATACCTCCCTGGGGCCAACGTCCTGACTTTC. Amino acids: CASSLYLPGANVLTF. V and J are TRBV28 and TRBJ2-6; D is unresolved. This CDR3 has 15 amino acids. The germline V gene encodes CDR1 MDHEN and CDR2 SYDVKM. V lost 1 base and J lost 2, with 6 bases in between. Using reference TRBV28 and TRBJ2-6 for the parts outside the CDR3, the full variable domain is DVKVTQSSRYLVKRTGEKVFLECVQDMDHENMFWYRQDPGLGLRLIYFSYDVKMKEKGDIPEGYSVSREKKERFSLILESASTNQTSMYLCASSLYLPGANVLTFGAGSRLTVL.

CDR3 loop: CASRDSMTEAFF. CDR3 in DNA: TGTGCCAGCCGGGACAGTATGACTGAAGCTTTCTTT. The gene calls are TRBV30 and TRBJ1-1; TRBD1 aligns across 7 bases. This CDR3 is built from 12 residues. V was pared by 8 bases and J by 5 bases, with 8 bases of the junction left unmatched. Germline CDR1 is GTSNPN and CDR2 is SVGIG (reference sequence).

This sequence joins TRBV7-2 and TRBJ2-1; 8 bases map to TRBD1. Trimming removed 2 bases from V and 3 bases from J; junction bases left unmatched: 6. Germline CDR1 reads SGHTA; CDR2 reads FQGNSA. The CDR3 is 16 amino acids. CDR3 region: CASSLLGTGIYNEQFF. DNA of the CDR3: TGTGCCAGCAGCTTATTAGGGACAGGAATCTACAATGAGCAGTTCTTC.

The J gene is TRBJ2-2, the V gene TRBV27, with 9 bases fitting TRBD2. CDR3 length: 16 residues. With V trimmed by 2 bases and J by 0 bases, 1 base remained unmatched. The germline gives CDR1 MNHEY, CDR2 SMNVEV (reference sequence). The CDR3 sequence is CASSLAGGSNTGELFF. The CDR3 DNA reads as TGTGCCAGCAGTTTAGCGGGAGGGTCGAACACCGGGGAGCTGTTTTTT.

This clone appeared a few times. V gene TRBV2 combines with J gene TRBJ1-2; the D is unclear. V shed 4 bases and J shed 4 bases, with 7 bases lying between them. The germline V gene encodes CDR1 SNHLY and CDR2 FYNNEI. The CDR3 consists of 12 residues. Written as DNA, the CDR3 is TGTGCCAGCAGTGGGGAAGGCTATGGCTACACCTTC. Protein product: CASSGEGYGYTF. Supplemented by reference TRBV2 and TRBJ1-2, the full variable domain reads EPEVTQTPSHQVTQMGQEVILRCVPISNHLYFYWYRQILGQKVEFLVSFYNNEISEKSEIFDDQFSVERPDGSNFTLKIRSTKLEDSAMYFCASSGEGYGYTFGSGTRLTVV.

This clone came up a few times. The chain joins TRBV2 to TRBJ1-1, with D perhaps TRBD1 (5 bases). The CDR3 is made up of 13 amino acids. V lost 4 bases and J lost 6, with 12 bases in between. The V gene's germline CDR1 is SNHLY and CDR2 FYNNEI. CDR3 amino acids: CASSVQGRAEAFF. The CDR3 DNA is TGTGCCAGCAGTGTGCAGGGAAGGGCTGAAGCTTTCTTT.

This clone was picked up one time. The chain joins TRBV7-2 to TRBJ2-7; tentatively, D is TRBD2 (7 bases). CDR1 and CDR2 from the germline V gene are SGHTA and FQGNSA. V gave up 5 bases and J gave up 3 bases, with 17 bases separating them. The CDR3 covers 15 residues. CDR3: CASSKLGGANYEQYF. In nucleotides, the CDR3 is TGTGCCAGCAGCAAACTTGGGGGGGCCAACTACGAGCAGTACTTC.

The V and J genes are TRBV7-2 and TRBJ1-2, with D perhaps TRBD1 (6 bases). Germline V gene lookup returns CDR1 SGHTA and CDR2 FQGNSA. V shed 7 bases and J shed 8 bases, with 17 bases lying between them. The CDR3 has 13 amino acids. CDR3 sequence (DNA): TGTGCCAGCACCTTCGACAGGACCCGGGGCTACACCTTC. Translation: CASTFDRTRGYTF.

Notes on this clone: Additional DNA sequences in this sample encode the identical CDR3. The chain is built from TRBV5-8 and TRBJ1-2; D not certain. The V and J ends lost 2 bases and 2 bases respectively, with 7 bases between them. There are 13 residues in the CDR3. CDR1 SGHTS and CDR2 YDEGEE come from the germline V gene. The CDR3 loop reads CASSLSGNYGYTF. The CDR3 DNA reads TGTGCCAGCAGCTTATCCGGGAACTATGGCTACACCTTC.

V and J are TRBV4-2 and TRBJ2-3; a possible D gene is TRBD2 (5 bases). In germline, CDR1 is LGHNA, CDR2 YNFKEQ. The V end lost 1 base, the J end lost 2 bases, and 10 bases lay between the germline ends. The CDR3 consists of 15 residues. DNA for the CDR3: TGTGCCAGCAGCCAAGGTTCGGGGAACACAGATACGCAGTATTTT. The encoded protein is CASSQGSGNTDTQYF.

The chain employs TRBV14 and TRBJ2-7; 9 nucleotides line up with TRBD2. Looked up from germline, CDR1 is SGHDN and CDR2 is FVKESK. With 2 bases clipped from V and 7 bases from J, the junction kept 9 bases outside the gene matches. This CDR3 is built from 15 residues. The chain's CDR3 is CASSQRLAGMGEQYF. The CDR3, as DNA: TGTGCCAGCAGCCAAAGGCTAGCGGGGATGGGGGAGCAGTACTTC.

This sequence joins TRBV6-1 and TRBJ2-3, with D maybe TRBD1 (6 bases). The germline V gene encodes CDR1 MNHNS and CDR2 SASEGT. The CDR3 consists of 13 residues. Trimming cost V 4 bases and J 6 bases, with 11 bases left between them. The CDR3 region is CASSVRGRDTQYF. In DNA form, the CDR3 reads TGTGCCAGCAGTGTCAGGGGTAGGGATACGCAGTATTTT.

The genes are TRBV7-3 and TRBJ2-2, with a weak D call TRBD2 (6 bases). This CDR3 is 14 amino acids long. Germline CDR1 is SGHTA and CDR2 is FQGTGA. V lost 5 bases and J lost 4, with 11 bases in between. The CDR3 nucleotides read TGTGCCAGCAGCCTAGCGATAGGCACCGGGGAGCTGTTTTTT. This sequence encodes CASSLAIGTGELFF. Looking up the rest from reference TRBV7-3 and TRBJ2-2 gives the full variable domain: GAGVSQTPSNKVTEKGKYVELRCDPISGHTALYWYRQSLGQGPEFLIYFQGTGAADDSGLPNDRFFAVRPEGSVSTLKIQRTERGDSAVYLCASSLAIGTGELFFGEGSRLTVL.

This chain uses TRBV2 with TRBJ2-7; TRBD1 agrees at 7 bases. Germline V CDR1 and CDR2: SNHLY, FYNNEI. The CDR3 covers 15 residues. Trimming at V came to 5 bases and at J to 1 base, leaving 8 bases not matched to a gene. The chain's CDR3 is CASSPPGQWSYEQYF. The CDR3 nucleotides are TGTGCCAGCAGTCCTCCGGGACAGTGGTCCTACGAGCAGTACTTC.

The chain uses TRBV2 and TRBJ2-6, with D possibly being TRBD1 (5 bases). Trimming took 6 bases from V and 0 from J, leaving 9 bases between them. CDR3 length: 15 amino acids. Looked up from germline, CDR1 is SNHLY and CDR2 is FYNNEI. The CDR3 sequence: CASRLTVSGANVLTF. CDR3 nucleotides: TGTGCCAGCAGATTGACAGTCTCTGGGGCCAACGTCCTGACTTTC.

Concerning this clone: The sample contains more than one DNA sequence encoding this CDR3. The chain recombines TRBV30 with TRBJ1-2, with D perhaps TRBD1 (5 bases). This CDR3 is built from 13 residues. Trimming removed 2 bases at V and 3 bases at J, with 10 bases between. The germline V gene encodes CDR1 GTSNPN and CDR2 SVGIG (reference sequence). The DNA for the CDR3 is TGTGCCTGGAGTAAGGGACGGGACTATGGCTACACCTTC. It is translated as CAWSKGRDYGYTF.

This chain links TRBV6-5 with TRBJ1-2; 7 nucleotides align to TRBD1. V dropped 8 bases and J dropped 9; count of bases not matched to a gene: 15. The germline CDR1 and CDR2 sequences are MNHEY and SVGAGI. The CDR3 extends over 14 amino acids. The CDR3 reads CASGYSLKTGRYTF. The CDR3 nucleotides are TGTGCCAGCGGATATTCCCTTAAGACAGGGCGCTACACCTTC.

This rearrangement joins TRBV14 to TRBJ1-6; no definite D call. CDR1 is SGHDN, CDR2 FVKESK, per germline. Trimming removed 0 bases at V and 8 bases at J, with 8 bases between. This CDR3 has 14 amino acids. CDR3 nucleotides: TGTGCCAGCAGCCAAGATCAGGATGATTCACCCCTCCACTTT. This translates into CASSQDQDDSPLHF. Filled out from reference TRBV14 and TRBJ1-6, the complete variable domain reads EAGVTQFPSHSVIEKGQTVTLRCDPISGHDNLYWYRRVMGKEIKFLLHFVKESKQDESGMPNNRFLAERTGGTYSTLKVQPAELEDSGVYFCASSQDQDDSPLHFGNGTRLTVT.